This section outlines one T cell receptor (beta chain) sequence together with its context. What this receptor recognizes is not known. Base qualities were left out, and no much larger clone turns up one base away. TCRbeta CDR3 regions were amplified from genomic DNA using the immunoSEQ Assay, a bias-controlled multiplex PCR. In the paper's pipeline: Within the assay, amplification of reference gene primers was used to estimate how many nucleated cells each sample contained. To quantify the absolute abundance of each unique TCRbeta CDR3 rearrangement, sequence reads were collapsed and filtered. For each sample, productive Simpson clonality was calculated as the square root of Simpson's diversity index over productive rearrangements. The table was pulled from immuneACCESS by TCRdb, which kept in-frame rearrangements only. Such tables lose some clones; where checked, under half of the loss comes from unresolved V genes, and the rest has no known cause. Clone size and V and J calls were adopted from that table, with D and trimming inferred from the DNA. The sample profile shows some 190,000 clones; 75% to 85% of them were found once. 6.9% of the sample is taken by the ten largest.

Trimming leaves V shorter by 5 bases and J shorter by 3 bases, with the junction holding 3 bases beyond the gene matches. CDR1 is given as KGHSH and CDR2 as LQKENI, both from the germline V gene. The CDR3 measures 15 amino acids from cysteine to phenylalanine. The retained sequence is limited to the CDR3, 45 bases, with the frame set at the first base. The data derive from a study of blood T cell repertoires in COVID-19 (dated by TCRdb to about 2020). About the full investigation: Samples from collaborators originated in the United States, Italy and Spain and spanned both the acute and convalescent phases of COVID-19. Sample metadata almost always included a de-identified subject ID, COVID-19 status, age in years and sex. The repertoires were released in a freely available public database intended as a resource for research on the immune response to SARS-CoV-2. The dataset comprised deeply sampled blood TCRbeta repertoires from subjects exposed to, actively infected with, or recovered from COVID-19. The samples were drawn from two sources: the first 160 participants of the ongoing ImmuneRACE study, and over 1,000 subjects contributed by 6 global collaborators. The material from the prospective study consisted of cDNA or gDNA derived from T cells, B-cell-depleted T cells, or PBMCs. Where HLA class I and class II types were available, the types were taken from metadata supplied by the sample provider, not from assay-based typing. General conclusions and limits of the study: Clinical and demographic metadata were provided uncurated, with the amount varying by source and participant.

The collaborating institutions used their own protocols to collect whole blood in K2EDTA tubes. For TCRbeta analysis, collaborators shipped samples as frozen whole blood, isolated PBMCs, or DNA extracted from either of those sample types. The sample was peripheral blood. This receptor was taken from a man between 60 and 75 years old with acute or convalescent COVID-19. The chain employs TRBV18 and TRBJ2-5, with 13 bases matching TRBD2. The nucleotides read TGTGCCAGCTCATCAGGGACTAGCGGGGAAGAGACCCAGTACTTC. This is translated as CASSSGTSGEETQYF.